The 4 T cell receptor beta chains presented below share a single source sample, sequenced in a study of shared clonotypes between healthy human individuals. Profiling relied on immunoSEQ multiplex PCR, and the TCRdb table lists in-frame clones only, not all of them. Of about a million clones in the sample, about 72% were seen once. The sample taken for sequencing was memory CD4+ T cells from PBMCs. Noted subset: CD45RA-negative fraction. The receptors were gathered from a man in his late teens or twenties in good health. Some clones in this sample may be carry-over from other donors' samples.

This chain joins TRBV2 and TRBJ1-5; no definite D call. Germline V gives CDR1 SNHLY, CDR2 FYNNEI. The CDR3 covers 13 residues. Deletions cut 6 bases from V and 6 bases from J, with 12 bases between. The CDR3 region has the DNA TGTGCCAGCAGGGAACAGTTTCGTCAGCCCCAGCATTTT. This gives the protein CASREQFRQPQHF.

The genes are TRBV29-1 and TRBJ2-1, with 11 bases that match TRBD2. Germline lookup yields CDR1 SQVTM and CDR2 ANQGSEA. The CDR3 consists of 15 residues. Trimming cost V 4 bases and J 5 bases; bases outside gene matches: 7. The DNA for the CDR3 is TGCAGCGTTGCCCGGGGACTAGCGGTAAACAATGAGCAGTTCTTC. Translating it yields CSVARGLAVNNEQFF.

The chain has TRBV5-4 and TRBJ2-3, with D tentatively TRBD1 (6 bases). Germline V gene data show CDR1 as SGHNT and CDR2 as YYREEE (reference sequence). Trimming removed 7 bases at V and 4 bases at J, with 19 bases between. The CDR3 is 15 residues long. Here the CDR3 reads CASSKQGSEADTQYF. Written as DNA, the CDR3 is TGTGCCAGCTCTAAACAGGGCTCTGAGGCAGATACGCAGTATTTT.

The V call is TRBV27, the J call TRBJ2-1; no clear D. V gave up 6 bases and J gave up 8 bases, with 17 bases separating them. Per the germline V gene, CDR1 is MNHEY and CDR2 is SMNVEV (reference sequence). The CDR3 is made up of 14 amino acids. CDR3 in DNA: TGTGCCAGCAGCCCCTTACATAGGGTTCATGAGCAGTTCTTC. Translation: CASSPLHRVHEQFF.